The 17 T cell receptor beta chains reported below all come from one sample, sequenced in a study of blood T cell repertoires in COVID-19. The repertoire was sequenced with immunoSEQ multiplex PCR; TCRdb's copy has only in-frame clones and lacks some. Counted here are around 370,000 clones, 91% occurring once; the ten biggest clones make up 3% to 4%. The sample taken for sequencing was peripheral blood. Source of these receptors: a woman aged 18-35 years who had recovered from COVID-19.

This chain links TRBV10-3 with TRBJ1-5; 8 bases are shared with TRBD1. Trimming removed 2 bases from V and 3 bases from J; junction bases left unmatched: 6. The CDR3 runs 16 residues. From germline, CDR1 is ENHRY and CDR2 SYGVKD. CDR3 sequence: CAISEPGTGPNQPQHF. DNA of the CDR3: TGTGCCATCAGTGAGCCAGGGACAGGTCCCAATCAGCCCCAGCATTTT.

As DNA, the CDR3 is TGTGCCAGCAGCGTAGGACAGGGTCTGAATCAGCCCCAGCATTTT. Protein: CASSVGQGLNQPQHF. J is TRBJ1-5 and V is TRBV9; 7 bases agree with TRBD1. The CDR3 has 15 residues. The germline gives CDR1 SGDLS, CDR2 YYNGEE. The trim removed 0 bases at V and 4 bases at J, leaving 4 bases unmatched.

This clone has just a few counts. The CDR3 protein is CASSSQEAFF. The CDR3 nucleotides read TGTGCCAGCAGTTCTCAGGAAGCTTTCTTT. The rearrangement uses TRBV7-9 and TRBJ1-1; D remains ambiguous. The germline V and J ends were trimmed by 6 bases and 8 bases, with 7 bases remaining between them. CDR1 SEHNR and CDR2 FQNEAQ come from the germline V gene (reference sequence). The CDR3 spans 10 residues.

V usage is TRBV7-8 and J usage is TRBJ2-5, with 10 bases fitting TRBD2. CDR3 length: 18 residues. Germline CDR1 and CDR2: SGHVS and FQNEAQ. Unmatched junction bases numbered 14, after V lost 7 bases and J lost 0 bases. Here the CDR3 reads CASTRTPTSGIYQETQYF. In DNA, the CDR3 is TGTGCCAGCACGAGAACCCCCACTAGCGGGATATACCAAGAGACCCAGTACTTC.

The V and J genes are TRBV9 and TRBJ1-2; the match to TRBD1 covers 7 bases. Germline V lookup: CDR1 SGDLS, CDR2 YYNGEE. With 4 bases clipped from V and 2 bases from J, the junction kept 17 bases outside the gene matches. This CDR3 spans 18 amino acids. The CDR3 protein is CASSYNPSGDSRNYGYTF. In nucleotides, the CDR3 is TGTGCCAGCAGCTATAATCCATCGGGGGACAGCAGAAACTATGGCTACACCTTC.

The gene calls are TRBV5-4 and TRBJ1-2, with 8 positions matching TRBD1. Germline loops: CDR1 SGHNT, CDR2 YYREEE (reference sequence). The CDR3 is made up of 13 amino acids. Losses at the gene ends were 4 bases for V and 4 bases for J; bases not matched to a gene: 3. Here the CDR3 reads CASSRTGSYGYTF. CDR3 DNA: TGTGCCAGCAGCCGGACAGGGTCCTATGGCTACACCTTC.

The genes are TRBV24-1 and TRBJ2-3; tentatively, D is TRBD1 (5 bases). The V and J ends lost 4 bases and 1 base respectively, with 20 bases between them. Germline assignment: CDR1 KGHDR and CDR2 SFDVKD. The CDR3 covers 18 residues. The CDR3 sequence is CATSEVTVGRQGTDTQYF. The DNA for the CDR3 is TGTGCCACCAGTGAAGTCACCGTGGGGCGTCAAGGCACAGATACGCAGTATTTT.

The rearrangement joins TRBV6-2 or TRBV6-3 to TRBJ2-5; 9 nucleotides align to TRBD2. Trimming cost V 6 bases and J 5 bases; bases outside gene matches: 19. Germline V gene data show CDR1 as MNHEY and CDR2 as SVGEGT. The CDR3 covers 18 residues. CDR3: CASSQRSGFIAGAETQYF. The CDR3 nucleotides read TGTGCCAGCAGCCAACGCTCGGGCTTCATAGCGGGAGCCGAGACCCAGTACTTC.

The chain couples TRBV11-3 to TRBJ2-7; 7 positions match TRBD1. This CDR3 comprises 14 residues. Germline lookup yields CDR1 SGHNT and CDR2 YENEEA. J was trimmed by 0 bases and V by 5 bases; bases with no gene match: 4. The DNA of the CDR3 is TGTGCCAGCAGCCCCTCAGGGGGCTCCTACGAGCAGTACGTC. Amino acids: CASSPSGGSYEQYV.

The CDR3 loop reads CASSSNRGDTEAFF. Written as DNA, the CDR3 is TGTGCCAGCTCATCAAACAGGGGAGACACTGAAGCTTTCTTT. This chain connects TRBV18 to TRBJ1-1; 7 bases map to TRBD1. CDR3 length: 14 residues. With V trimmed by 5 bases and J by 3 bases, 6 bases remained unmatched. Germline lookup yields CDR1 KGHSH and CDR2 LQKENI.

In nucleotides, the CDR3 is TGTGCCACCAGTGGGGGAGGGGCTGGGGCCAACGTCCTGACTTTC. The encoded protein is CATSGGGAGANVLTF. The chain employs TRBV24-1 and TRBJ2-6, with 7 bases aligning to TRBD2. Germline V CDR1 and CDR2: KGHDR, SFDVKD. Trimming at V came to 5 bases and at J to 2 bases, leaving 2 bases not matched to a gene. This CDR3 has 15 residues.

The chain joins TRBV5-1 to TRBJ1-1; 9 bases fit TRBD1. Germline V lookup: CDR1 SGHRS, CDR2 YFSETQ. Trimming at V came to 5 bases and at J to 0 bases, leaving 14 bases not matched to a gene. The CDR3 loop spans 18 amino acids. DNA of the CDR3: TGCGCCAGCAGTTCGGGGACAGGGAGGTTAGGCATGAACACTGAAGCTTTCTTT. Its translation: CASSSGTGRLGMNTEAFF.

The chain carries TRBV10-3 and TRBJ2-1; no clear D gene. CDR1 is ENHRY and CDR2 is SYGVKD in the germline V gene. This CDR3 has 14 residues. The V and J ends lost 2 bases and 4 bases respectively, with 9 bases between them. DNA of the CDR3: TGTGCCATCAGTGAGGTGCGGCAATACAATGAGCAGTTCTTC. The encoded protein is CAISEVRQYNEQFF.

This chain joins TRBV5-1 and TRBJ1-2; 7 bases align to TRBD1. The V segment lost 4 bases and the J segment 0 bases; nucleotides outside the gene matches: 6. Per the germline V gene, CDR1 is SGHRS and CDR2 is YFSETQ. This CDR3 has 15 amino acids. Here the CDR3 DNA reads TGCGCCAGCAGCCCCTCGGGACAGACTAACTATGGCTACACCTTC. Its protein product is CASSPSGQTNYGYTF.

The chain has TRBV7-8 and TRBJ2-1, with 10 bases lining up with TRBD2. J gave up 8 bases and V 2 bases, and 9 bases lay outside the gene matches. Germline assignment: CDR1 SGHVS and CDR2 FQNEAQ. The CDR3 covers 16 residues. CDR3 nucleotides: TGTGCCAGCAGCTTATCGCTAGCGGGAGTTAGGGATGAGCAGTTCTTC. Protein product: CASSLSLAGVRDEQFF.

The chain is built from TRBV27 and TRBJ1-6, with 9 bases lining up with TRBD1. Looked up from germline, CDR1 is MNHEY and CDR2 is SMNVEV (reference sequence). V shed 4 bases and J 10 bases; nucleotides not matched to a gene: 14. The CDR3 contains 17 residues. DNA for the CDR3: TGTGCCAGCAGTTCACCGGCCGCGACAGGGGGTTGGTCACCCCTCCACTTT. Its protein is CASSSPAATGGWSPLHF.

This clone was seen ten or more times. The rearrangement links TRBV9 to TRBJ2-3; D is uncertain. Germline V gene sequence: CDR1 SGDLS, CDR2 YYNGEE. CDR3 length: 15 amino acids. Trimming removed 3 bases from V and 0 bases from J, with 11 bases in between. CDR3 sequence: CASSGGGGSTDTQYF. The CDR3 region has the DNA TGTGCCAGCAGCGGAGGCGGCGGAAGCACAGATACGCAGTATTTT.